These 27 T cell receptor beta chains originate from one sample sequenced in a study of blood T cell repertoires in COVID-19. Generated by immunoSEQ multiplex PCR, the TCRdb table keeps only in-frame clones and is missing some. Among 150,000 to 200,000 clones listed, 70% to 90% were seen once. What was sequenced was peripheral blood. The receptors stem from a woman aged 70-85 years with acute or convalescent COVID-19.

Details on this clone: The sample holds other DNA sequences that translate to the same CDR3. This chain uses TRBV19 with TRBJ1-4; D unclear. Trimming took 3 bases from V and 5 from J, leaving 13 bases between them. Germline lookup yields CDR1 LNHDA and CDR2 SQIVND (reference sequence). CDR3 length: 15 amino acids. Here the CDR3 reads CASSIGAGSNEKLFF. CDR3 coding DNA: TGTGCCAGTAGTATTGGAGCCGGATCAAATGAAAAACTGTTTTTT.

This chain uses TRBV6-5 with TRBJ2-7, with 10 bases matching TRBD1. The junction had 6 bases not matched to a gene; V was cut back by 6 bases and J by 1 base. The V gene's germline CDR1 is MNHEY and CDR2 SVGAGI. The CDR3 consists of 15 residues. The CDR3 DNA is TGTGCCAGCAGCACGACAGGGGGCGCTTCCTACGAGCAGTACTTC. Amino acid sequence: CASSTTGGASYEQYF.

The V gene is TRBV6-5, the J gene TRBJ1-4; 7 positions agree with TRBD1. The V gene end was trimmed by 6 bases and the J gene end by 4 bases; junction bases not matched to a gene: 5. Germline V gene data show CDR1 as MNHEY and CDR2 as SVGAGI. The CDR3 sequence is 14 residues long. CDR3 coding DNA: TGTGCCAGCAGCGACAGGGCCGTTAATGAAAAACTGTTTTTT. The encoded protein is CASSDRAVNEKLFF.

The DNA for the CDR3 is TGTGCCAGCTCATCTCGAAGTCGGACCGGGGAGCTGTTTTTT. This codes for CASSSRSRTGELFF. The chain employs TRBV18 and TRBJ2-2; D is unresolved. V lost 5 bases and J lost 5, with 12 bases in between. The CDR3 spans 14 residues. The germline V gene has CDR1 KGHSH and CDR2 LQKENI.

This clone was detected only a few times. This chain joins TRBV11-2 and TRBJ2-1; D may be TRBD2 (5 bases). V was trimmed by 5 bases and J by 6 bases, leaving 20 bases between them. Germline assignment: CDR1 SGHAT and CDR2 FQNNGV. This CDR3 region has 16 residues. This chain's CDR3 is CASSRDYATPSNEQFF. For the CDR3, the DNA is TGTGCCAGCAGCCGAGACTACGCGACTCCGAGCAATGAGCAGTTCTTC. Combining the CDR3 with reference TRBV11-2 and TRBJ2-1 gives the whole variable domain EAGVAQSPRYKIIEKRQSVAFWCNPISGHATLYWYQQILGQGPKLLIQFQNNGVVDDSQLPKDRFSAERLKGVDSTLKIQPAKLEDSAVYLCASSRDYATPSNEQFFGPGTRLTVL.

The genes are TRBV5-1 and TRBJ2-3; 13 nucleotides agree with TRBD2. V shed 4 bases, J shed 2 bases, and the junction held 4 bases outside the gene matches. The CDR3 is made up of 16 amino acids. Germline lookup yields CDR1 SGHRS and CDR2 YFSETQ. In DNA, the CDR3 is TGCGCCAGCAGCCATGGGACTAGCGGGAACACAGATACGCAGTATTTT. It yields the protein CASSHGTSGNTDTQYF.

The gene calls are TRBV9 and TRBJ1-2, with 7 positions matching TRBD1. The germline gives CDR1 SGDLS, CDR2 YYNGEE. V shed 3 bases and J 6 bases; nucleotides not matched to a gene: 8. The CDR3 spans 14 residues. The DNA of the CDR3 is TGTGCCAGCAGCGGACGACAGGGTAGGGATGGCTACACCTTC. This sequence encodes CASSGRQGRDGYTF.

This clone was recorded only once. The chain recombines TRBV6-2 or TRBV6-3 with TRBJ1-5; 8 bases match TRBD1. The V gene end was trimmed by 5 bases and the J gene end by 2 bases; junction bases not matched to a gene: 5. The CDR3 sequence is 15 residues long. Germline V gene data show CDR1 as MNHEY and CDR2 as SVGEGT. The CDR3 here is CASSPDRVRNQPQHF. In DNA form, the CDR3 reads TGTGCCAGCAGTCCGGACAGGGTTCGCAATCAGCCCCAGCATTTT.

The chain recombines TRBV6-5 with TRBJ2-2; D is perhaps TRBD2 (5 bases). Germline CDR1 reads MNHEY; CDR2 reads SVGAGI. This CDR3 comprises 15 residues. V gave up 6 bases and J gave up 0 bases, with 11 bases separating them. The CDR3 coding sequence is TGTGCCAGCAGACCCCCCGGGACGAACACCGGGGAGCTGTTTTTT. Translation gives CASRPPGTNTGELFF.

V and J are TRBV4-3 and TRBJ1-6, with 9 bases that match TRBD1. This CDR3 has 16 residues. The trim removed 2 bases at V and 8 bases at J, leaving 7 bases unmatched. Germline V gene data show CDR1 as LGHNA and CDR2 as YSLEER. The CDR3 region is CASSQTTQGADSPLHF. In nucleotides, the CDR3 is TGCGCCAGCAGCCAAACAACACAGGGGGCTGATTCACCCCTCCACTTT.

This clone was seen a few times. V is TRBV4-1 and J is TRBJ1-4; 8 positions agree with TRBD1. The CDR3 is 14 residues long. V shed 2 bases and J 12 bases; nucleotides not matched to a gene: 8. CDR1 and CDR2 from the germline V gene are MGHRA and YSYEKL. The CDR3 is CASSQLVPGGELFF. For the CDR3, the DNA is TGCGCCAGCAGCCAATTGGTACCAGGGGGCGAACTGTTTTTT.

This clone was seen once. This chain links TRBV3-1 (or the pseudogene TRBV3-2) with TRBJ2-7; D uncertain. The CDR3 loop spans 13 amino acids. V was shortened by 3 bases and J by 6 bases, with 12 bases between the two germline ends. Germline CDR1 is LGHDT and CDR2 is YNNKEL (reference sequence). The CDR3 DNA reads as TGTGCCAGCAGCCACGCTGACTCTCTCGAGCAGTACTTC. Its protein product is CASSHADSLEQYF.

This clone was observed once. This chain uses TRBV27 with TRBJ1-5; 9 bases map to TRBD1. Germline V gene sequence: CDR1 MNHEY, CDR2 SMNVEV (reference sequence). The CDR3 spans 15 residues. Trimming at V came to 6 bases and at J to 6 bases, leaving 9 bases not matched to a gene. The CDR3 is CASRKDTGGGQPQHF. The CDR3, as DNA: TGTGCCAGCAGGAAAGACACAGGGGGCGGTCAGCCCCAGCATTTT.

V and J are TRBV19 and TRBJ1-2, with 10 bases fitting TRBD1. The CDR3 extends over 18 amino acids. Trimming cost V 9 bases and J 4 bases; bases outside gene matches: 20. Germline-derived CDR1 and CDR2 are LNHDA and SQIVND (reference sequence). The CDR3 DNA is TGTGCCAGCAGAAGTACCGGGACAGGGGAAGTTTTTTCCTATGGCTACACCTTC. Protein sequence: CASRSTGTGEVFSYGYTF.

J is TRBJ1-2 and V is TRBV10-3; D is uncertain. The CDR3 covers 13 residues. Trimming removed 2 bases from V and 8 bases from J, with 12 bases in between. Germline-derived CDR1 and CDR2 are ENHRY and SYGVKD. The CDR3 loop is CAISETEGLGYTF. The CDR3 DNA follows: TGTGCCATCAGTGAGACGGAGGGATTAGGCTACACCTTC.

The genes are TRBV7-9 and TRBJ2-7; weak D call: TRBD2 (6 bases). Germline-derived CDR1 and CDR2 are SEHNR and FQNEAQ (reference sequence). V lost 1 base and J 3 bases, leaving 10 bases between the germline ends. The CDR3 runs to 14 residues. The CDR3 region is CASSLGGTLYEQYF. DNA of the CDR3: TGTGCCAGCAGCTTAGGGGGGACTCTCTACGAGCAGTACTTC. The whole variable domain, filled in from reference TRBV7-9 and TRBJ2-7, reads DTGVSQNPRHKITKRGQNVTFRCDPISEHNRLYWYRQTLGQGPEFLTYFQNEAQLEKSRLLSDRFSAERPKGSFSTLEIQRTEQGDSAMYLCASSLGGTLYEQYFGPGTRLTVT.

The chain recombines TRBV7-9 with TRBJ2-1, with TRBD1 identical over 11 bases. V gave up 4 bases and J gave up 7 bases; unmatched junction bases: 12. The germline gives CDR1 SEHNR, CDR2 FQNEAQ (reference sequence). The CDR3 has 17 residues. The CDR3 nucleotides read TGTGCCAGCAGCTCCGCCTCCGGGACAGGGGGAAGGAATGAGCAGTTCTTC. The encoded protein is CASSSASGTGGRNEQFF.

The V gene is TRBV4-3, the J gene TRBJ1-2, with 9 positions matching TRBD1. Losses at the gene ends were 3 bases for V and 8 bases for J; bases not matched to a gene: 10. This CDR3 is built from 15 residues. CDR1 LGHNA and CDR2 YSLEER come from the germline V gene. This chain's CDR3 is CASSQGLQGARGYTF. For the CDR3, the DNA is TGCGCCAGCAGCCAGGGCCTACAGGGGGCAAGGGGCTACACCTTC.

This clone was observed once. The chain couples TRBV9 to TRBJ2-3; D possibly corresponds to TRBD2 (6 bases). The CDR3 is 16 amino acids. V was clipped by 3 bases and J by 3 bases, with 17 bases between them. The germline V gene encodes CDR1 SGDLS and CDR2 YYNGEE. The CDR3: CASSEGNSGITDTQYF. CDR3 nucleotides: TGTGCCAGCAGCGAAGGGAATAGCGGAATAACAGATACGCAGTATTTT. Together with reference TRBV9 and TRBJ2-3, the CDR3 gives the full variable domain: DSGVTQTPKHLITATGQRVTLRCSPRSGDLSVYWYQQSLDQGLQFLIQYYNGEERAKGNILERFSAQQFPDLHSELNLSSLELGDSALYFCASSEGNSGITDTQYFGPGTRLTVL.

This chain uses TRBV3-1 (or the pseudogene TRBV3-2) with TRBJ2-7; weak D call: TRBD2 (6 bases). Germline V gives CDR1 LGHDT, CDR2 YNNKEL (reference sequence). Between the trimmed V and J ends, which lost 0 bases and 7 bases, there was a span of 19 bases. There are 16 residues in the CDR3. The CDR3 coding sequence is TGTGCCAGCAGCCAAGATCCCGCTAGCGCATATGGAGAGCAGTACTTC. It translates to CASSQDPASAYGEQYF.

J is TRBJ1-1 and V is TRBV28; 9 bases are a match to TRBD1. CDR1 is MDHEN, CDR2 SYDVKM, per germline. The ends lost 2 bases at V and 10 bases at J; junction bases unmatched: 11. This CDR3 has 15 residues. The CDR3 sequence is CASSLGSTGGRGAFF. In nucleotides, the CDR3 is TGTGCCAGCAGTTTAGGTTCTACAGGGGGCCGTGGAGCTTTCTTT.

CDR3 protein: CASSIRLAEKNIQYF. The DNA for the CDR3 is TGTGCCAGCAGCATCAGACTAGCAGAAAAAAACATTCAGTACTTC. The V gene is TRBV5-4, the J gene TRBJ2-4, with TRBD2 matching over 7 bases. CDR1 and CDR2 (germline): SGHNT, YYREEE (reference sequence). V gave up 4 bases and J gave up 4 bases; unmatched junction bases: 8. The CDR3 is 15 residues long.

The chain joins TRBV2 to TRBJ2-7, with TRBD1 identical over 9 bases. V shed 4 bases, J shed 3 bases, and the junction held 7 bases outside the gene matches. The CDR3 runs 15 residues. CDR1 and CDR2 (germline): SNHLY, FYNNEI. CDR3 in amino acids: CASSVTDRGFYEQYF. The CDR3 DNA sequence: TGTGCCAGCAGTGTCACGGACAGGGGCTTCTACGAGCAGTACTTC. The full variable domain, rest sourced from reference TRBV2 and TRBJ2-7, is EPEVTQTPSHQVTQMGQEVILRCVPISNHLYFYWYRQILGQKVEFLVSFYNNEISEKSEIFDDQFSVERPDGSNFTLKIRSTKLEDSAMYFCASSVTDRGFYEQYFGPGTRLTVT.

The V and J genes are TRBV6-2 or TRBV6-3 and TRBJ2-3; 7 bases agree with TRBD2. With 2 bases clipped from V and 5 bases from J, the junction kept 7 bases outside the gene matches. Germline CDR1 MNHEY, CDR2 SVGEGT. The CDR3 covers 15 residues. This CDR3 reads CASSYSAGAGDTQYF. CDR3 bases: TGTGCCAGCAGTTACAGCGCGGGAGCTGGAGATACGCAGTATTTT.

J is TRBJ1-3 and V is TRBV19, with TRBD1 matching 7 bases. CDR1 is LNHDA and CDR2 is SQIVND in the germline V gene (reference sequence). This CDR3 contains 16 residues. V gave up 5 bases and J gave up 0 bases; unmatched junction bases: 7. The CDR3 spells CASSLSQGTSGNTIYF. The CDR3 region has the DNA TGTGCCAGTAGTCTCTCACAGGGGACCTCTGGAAACACCATATATTTT.

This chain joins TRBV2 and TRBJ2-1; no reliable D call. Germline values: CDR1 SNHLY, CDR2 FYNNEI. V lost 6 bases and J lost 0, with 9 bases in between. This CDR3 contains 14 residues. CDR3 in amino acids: CASRGRSSYNEQFF. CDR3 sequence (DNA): TGTGCCAGCAGGGGCAGAAGCTCCTACAATGAGCAGTTCTTC.

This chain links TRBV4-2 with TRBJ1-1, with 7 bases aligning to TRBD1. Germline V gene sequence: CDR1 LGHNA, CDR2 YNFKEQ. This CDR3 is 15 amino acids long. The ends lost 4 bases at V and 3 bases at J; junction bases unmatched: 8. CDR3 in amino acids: CASSRRGQVDTEAFF. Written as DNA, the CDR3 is TGTGCCAGCAGCCGCCGAGGACAGGTCGACACTGAAGCTTTCTTT.